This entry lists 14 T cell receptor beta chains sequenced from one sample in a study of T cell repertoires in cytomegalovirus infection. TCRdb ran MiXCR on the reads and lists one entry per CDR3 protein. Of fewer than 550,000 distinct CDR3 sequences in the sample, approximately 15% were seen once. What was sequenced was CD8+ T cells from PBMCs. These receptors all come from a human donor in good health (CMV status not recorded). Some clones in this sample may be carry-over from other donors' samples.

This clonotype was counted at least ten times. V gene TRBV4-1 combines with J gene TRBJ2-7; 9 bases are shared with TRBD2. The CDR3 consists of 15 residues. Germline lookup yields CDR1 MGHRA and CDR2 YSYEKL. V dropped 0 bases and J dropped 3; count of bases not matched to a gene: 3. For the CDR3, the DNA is TGCGCCAGCAGCCAAGATGTTAGCGGGAGCTACGAGCAGTACTTC. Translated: CASSQDVSGSYEQYF.

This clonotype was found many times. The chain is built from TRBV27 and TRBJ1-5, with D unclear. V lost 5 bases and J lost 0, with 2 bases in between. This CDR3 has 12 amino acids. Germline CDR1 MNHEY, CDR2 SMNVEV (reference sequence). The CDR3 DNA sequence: TGTGCCAGCAGTCATAGCAATCAGCCCCAGCATTTT. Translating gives CASSHSNQPQHF.

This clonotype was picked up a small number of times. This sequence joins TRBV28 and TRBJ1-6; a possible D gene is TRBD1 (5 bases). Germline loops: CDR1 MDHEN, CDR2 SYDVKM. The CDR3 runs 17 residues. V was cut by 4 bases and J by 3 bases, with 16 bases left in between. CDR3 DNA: TGTGCCAGCAGTTCCCGGGGAGGGGCCCTCTATAATTCACCCCTCCACTTT. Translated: CASSSRGGALYNSPLHF.

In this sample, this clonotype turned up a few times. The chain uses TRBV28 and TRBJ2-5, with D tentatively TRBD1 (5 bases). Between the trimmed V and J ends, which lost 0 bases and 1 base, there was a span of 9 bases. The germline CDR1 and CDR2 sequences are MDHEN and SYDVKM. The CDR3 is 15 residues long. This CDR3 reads CASSLWGPLQETQYF. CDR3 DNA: TGTGCCAGCAGTTTATGGGGGCCCCTCCAAGAGACCCAGTACTTC.

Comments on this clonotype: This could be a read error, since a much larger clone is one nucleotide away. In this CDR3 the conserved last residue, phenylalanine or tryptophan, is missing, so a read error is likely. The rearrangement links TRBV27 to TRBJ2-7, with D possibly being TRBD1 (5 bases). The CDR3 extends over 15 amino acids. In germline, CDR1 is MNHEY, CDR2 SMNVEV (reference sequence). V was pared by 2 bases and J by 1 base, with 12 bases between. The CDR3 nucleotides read TGTGCCAGCAGTTTAGGGGCGGAGCGATCCTACGAGCAGTACTTA. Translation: CASSLGAERSYEQYL.

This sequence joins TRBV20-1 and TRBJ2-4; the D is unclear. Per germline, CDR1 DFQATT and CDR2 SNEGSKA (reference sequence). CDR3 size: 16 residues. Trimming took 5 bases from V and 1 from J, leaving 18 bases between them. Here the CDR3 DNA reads TGCAGTGCTCCCCGGACGGACGATGTGGCCAAAAACATTCAGTACTTC. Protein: CSAPRTDDVAKNIQYF.

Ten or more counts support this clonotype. The DNA for the CDR3 is TGTGCCAGCAGCTTCTTTGGAGCGGAATACAATGAGCAGTTCTTC. Protein product: CASSFFGAEYNEQFF. The gene calls are TRBV11-2 and TRBJ2-1; weak D call: TRBD2 (5 bases). The CDR3 sequence is 15 residues long. The V and J ends lost 3 bases and 4 bases respectively, with 13 bases between them. The germline CDR1 and CDR2 sequences are SGHAT and FQNNGV.

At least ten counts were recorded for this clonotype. The CDR3 DNA sequence: TGTGCCAGCAGTCCCGGGACTAGCGGGAGCGGTGCCAAAAACATTCAGTACTTC. Residues: CASSPGTSGSGAKNIQYF. The genes are TRBV6-1 and TRBJ2-4; 14 nucleotides line up with TRBD2. The germline gives CDR1 MNHNS, CDR2 SASEGT. Unmatched junction bases numbered 7, after V lost 5 bases and J lost 1 base. The CDR3 runs 18 residues.

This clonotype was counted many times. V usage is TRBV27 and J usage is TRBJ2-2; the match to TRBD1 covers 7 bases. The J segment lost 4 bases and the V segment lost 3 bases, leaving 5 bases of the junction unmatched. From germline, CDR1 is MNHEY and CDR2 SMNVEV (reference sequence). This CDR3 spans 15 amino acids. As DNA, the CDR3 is TGTGCCAGCAGTTTGAGGGGGCGCGGCACCGGGGAGCTGTTTTTT. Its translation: CASSLRGRGTGELFF.

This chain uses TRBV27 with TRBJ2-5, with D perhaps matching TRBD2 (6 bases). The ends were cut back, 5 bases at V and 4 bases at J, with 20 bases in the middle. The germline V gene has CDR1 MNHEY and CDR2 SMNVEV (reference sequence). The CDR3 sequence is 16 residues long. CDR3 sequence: CASSPYRAGRGETQYF. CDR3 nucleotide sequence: TGTGCCAGCAGTCCCTATCGGGCGGGGCGCGGAGAGACCCAGTACTTC.

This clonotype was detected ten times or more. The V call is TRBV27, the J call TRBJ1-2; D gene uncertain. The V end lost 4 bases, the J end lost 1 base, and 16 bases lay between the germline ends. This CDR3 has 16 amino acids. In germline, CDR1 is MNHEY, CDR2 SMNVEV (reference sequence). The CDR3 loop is CASSSLWAQSNYGYTF. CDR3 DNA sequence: TGTGCCAGCAGTTCCCTCTGGGCGCAGAGTAACTATGGCTACACCTTC.

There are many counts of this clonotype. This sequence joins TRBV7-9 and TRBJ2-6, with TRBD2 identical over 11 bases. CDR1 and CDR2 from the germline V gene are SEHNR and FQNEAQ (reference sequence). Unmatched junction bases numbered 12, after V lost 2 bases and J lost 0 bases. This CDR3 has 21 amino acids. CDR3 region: CASSLKGVSGGVNSGANVLTF. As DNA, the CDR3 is TGTGCCAGCAGCTTAAAAGGGGTTAGCGGGGGGGTAAACTCTGGGGCCAACGTCCTGACTTTC.

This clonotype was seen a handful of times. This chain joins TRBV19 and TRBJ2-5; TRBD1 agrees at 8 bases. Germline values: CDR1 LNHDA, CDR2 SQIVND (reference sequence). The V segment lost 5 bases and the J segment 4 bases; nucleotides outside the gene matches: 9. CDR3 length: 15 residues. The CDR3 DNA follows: TGTGCCAGTAGTGAGGACAGGGAAGGCCCAGAGACCCAGTACTTC. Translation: CASSEDREGPETQYF.

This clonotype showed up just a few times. The CDR3 DNA follows: TGTGCCAGCAGTTTAGACACGCTCTCTGGGGCCAACGTCCTGACTTTC. Translated, it gives CASSLDTLSGANVLTF. The chain couples TRBV28 to TRBJ2-6; D remains ambiguous. CDR1 MDHEN and CDR2 SYDVKM come from the germline V gene. The CDR3 runs 16 residues. Trimming took off 2 bases at V and 0 bases at J, with 8 bases between the two ends. Based on the CDR3 plus reference TRBV28 and TRBJ2-6, the full variable domain is DVKVTQSSRYLVKRTGEKVFLECVQDMDHENMFWYRQDPGLGLRLIYFSYDVKMKEKGDIPEGYSVSREKKERFSLILESASTNQTSMYLCASSLDTLSGANVLTFGAGSRLTVL.